This TCR beta chain was documented in a study of cytomegalovirus exposure and HLA in healthy donors. Whole-study results and caveats: An analysis that was carried out later associated fewer than 20,000 TCR beta sequences with HLA alleles at 0.05 false discovery rate. Upon later analysis, TCR association rates were observed to vary by HLA locus, being highest for DRB1 and lowest for HLA-C.

Concerning this clone itself: Its antigen is not known.

Primers for the PCR totalled 60 Vbeta and 13 Jbeta. Some clones are missing from TCRdb's copy, which holds only in-frame ones; the method was immunoSEQ multiplex PCR. The repertoire holds some 150,000 clones, with over 75% as singletons. Germline assignment: CDR1 SQVTM and CDR2 ANQGSEA. CDR3 length: 12 amino acids. The specimen was PBMCs. The gene calls are TRBV29-1 and TRBJ2-3; tentatively, D is TRBD2 (6 bases). The source is a woman aged 40-49 years in good health and CMV-seropositive. This CDR3 is CTIKRGGDTQYF. CDR3 bases: TGCACCATCAAGAGGGGAGGAGATACGCAGTATTTT.